In its sample, the clone carrying this T cell receptor beta chain was seen a few times. The antigen remains unidentified. This specimen belongs to a study of identical twins. Findings and limits, study-wide: When twins shared out-of-frame alpha sequences, those sequences had excess low generation probability.

With V trimmed by 7 bases and J by 7 bases, 2 bases remained unmatched. The CDR3 length is 11 residues. The germline V gene has CDR1 SQVTM and CDR2 ANQGSEA. Each cDNA held unique molecular identifiers, and template switching gave it a universal primer site. One entry per CDR3 protein, called by TCRdb with MiXCR from the 5' RACE reads. Of around 470,000 distinct CDR3 sequences detected, 13% to 15% appear once; the ten largest clones hold about 0.53%. These data were likewise used in another study, on yellow fever vaccine responses in identical twins. That publication notes: Twins' vaccine T cell response reportedly seemed partly convergent, partly personalized.

This clonotype was obtained from a woman aged 18-30 years in good health. The chain couples TRBV29-1 to TRBJ2-1; the match to TRBD2 covers 9 bases. Sequencing was carried out using CD4+ T cells sorted from blood. The CDR3 reads CSGSGGNEQFF. CDR3 DNA: TGCAGCGGGAGCGGGGGGAATGAGCAGTTCTTC.